The clone carrying this TCR beta chain was picked up one time. This sample stems from a study of blood T cell repertoires in COVID-19. About the research overall: Spain, Italy and the United States supplied samples that represented acute and convalescent COVID-19.

In the original processing: Nucleated cell counts were estimated from reference gene primer amplification. TCRdb's copy holds only in-frame clones and misses some; the assay was immunoSEQ multiplex PCR. Clone size and the V and J calls come from that table; the DNA yielded D and trimming. Of approximately 50,000 clones detected, approximately 80% appear once; the ten largest clones hold around two fifths. Germline V CDR1 and CDR2: MDHEN, SYDVKM. The CDR3 spans 11 residues. V gave up 3 bases and J gave up 11 bases, with 10 bases separating them. The source of this sequence is a man between 65 and 85 years old with active or convalescent COVID-19. Sequencing input: peripheral blood. The chain uses TRBV28 and TRBJ1-2; unclear D gene. For the CDR3, the DNA is TGTGCCAGCAGTTTCGGGGTAGCATACACCTTC. Amino acids: CASSFGVAYTF.